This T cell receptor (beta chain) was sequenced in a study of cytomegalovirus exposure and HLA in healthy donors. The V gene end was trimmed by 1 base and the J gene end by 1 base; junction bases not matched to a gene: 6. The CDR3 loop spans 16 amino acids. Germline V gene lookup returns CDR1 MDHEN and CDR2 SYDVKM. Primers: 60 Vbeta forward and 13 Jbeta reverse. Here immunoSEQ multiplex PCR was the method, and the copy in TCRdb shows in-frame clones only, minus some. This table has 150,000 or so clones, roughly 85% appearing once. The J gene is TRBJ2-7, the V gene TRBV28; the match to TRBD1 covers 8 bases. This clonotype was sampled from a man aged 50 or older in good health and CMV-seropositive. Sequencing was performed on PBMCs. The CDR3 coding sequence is TGTGCCAGCAGTTTATCCGGCACAGGGGGATCCTACGAGCAGTACTTC. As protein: CASSLSGTGGSYEQYF. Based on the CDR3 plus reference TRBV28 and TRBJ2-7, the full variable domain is DVKVTQSSRYLVKRTGEKVFLECVQDMDHENMFWYRQDPGLGLRLIYFSYDVKMKEKGDIPEGYSVSREKKERFSLILESASTNQTSMYLCASSLSGTGGSYEQYFGPGTRLTVT.